This is a list of T cell receptor beta chains from one sample in a study of monozygotic twins with cystic fibrosis. Method: immunoSEQ multiplex PCR; TCRdb's copy keeps in-frame clones and lacks some. Found here are 29,000 or so clones, 70% to 90% of them singletons; the top ten hold around 0.88%. What was sequenced was blood. The source of these receptors is a girl aged 2 to 10 with cystic fibrosis. The CDR3 runs from the conserved cysteine through the conserved F or W. The D gene is left open where the match is weak. Size is stated for part of the rows, as once, few or many counts, or as a class when the clone is expanded.

abundance,d_gene,v_gene,j_gene,CDR3aa,CDR3nt
-,TRBD2,TRBV29-1,TRBJ2-7,CSVEGASGRIGEQYF,TGCAGCGTTGAAGGCGCTAGCGGGAGGATAGGGGAGCAGTACTTC
-,-,TRBV6-5,TRBJ2-7,CASKRFGEQYF,TGTGCCAGCAAACGATTCGGCGAGCAGTACTTC
few,-,TRBV27,TRBJ2-7,CASSPTGRRYYEQYF,TGTGCCAGCAGTCCAACGGGACGGCGGTACTACGAGCAGTACTTC
-,TRBD2,TRBV5-4,TRBJ2-3,CASSRLAGEKDTQYF,TGTGCCAGCAGCAGACTAGCGGGAGAAAAAGATACGCAGTATTTT
-,TRBD2,TRBV19,TRBJ2-1,CASSIRLAGSNEQFF,TGTGCCAGTAGTATCAGACTAGCGGGATCCAATGAGCAGTTCTTC
-,TRBD2,TRBV5-4,TRBJ2-3,CASSLYPSGSPDTQYF,TGTGCCAGCAGCTTGTATCCTAGCGGGAGTCCAGATACGCAGTATTTT
-,TRBD2,TRBV5-4,TRBJ2-7,CASSLSGRTYEQYF,TGTGCCAGCAGCTTAAGCGGGAGAACCTACGAGCAGTACTTC
-,TRBD2,TRBV11-2,TRBJ2-7,CASSLDWREETYEQYF,TGTGCCAGCAGCTTAGATTGGCGGGAGGAAACCTACGAGCAGTACTTC
-,TRBD2,TRBV7-8,TRBJ2-3,CASSLTLAGHTDTQYF,TGTGCCAGCAGCCTAACACTAGCGGGCCACACAGATACGCAGTATTTT
-,-,TRBV7-9,TRBJ2-1,CASSLGGLEQFF,TGTGCCAGCAGCTTAGGGGGGCTTGAGCAGTTCTTC
-,-,TRBV6-1,TRBJ1-5,CASYNPGQPQHF,TGTGCCAGCTATAACCCTGGGCAGCCCCAGCATTTT
-,-,TRBV18,TRBJ1-1,CASSPRAFLEISSEAFF,TGTGCCAGCTCACCCCGGGCGTTTCTCGAAATCTCTTCTGAAGCTTTCTTT
-,TRBD1,TRBV9,TRBJ1-4,CASSVGGQGLEKLFF,TGTGCCAGCAGCGTAGGAGGACAGGGGCTGGAAAAACTGTTTTTT
-,-,TRBV6-1,TRBJ2-3,CASSDQGPPWPVDTQYF,TGTGCCAGCAGTGACCAAGGACCACCCTGGCCTGTGGATACGCAGTATTTT
-,-,TRBV7-9,TRBJ2-4,CASSWDKNIQYF,TGTGCCAGCAGCTGGGACAAAAACATTCAGTACTTC
few,-,TRBV30,TRBJ1-2,CAWSGVPYGYTF,TGTGCCTGGAGTGGGGTCCCCTATGGCTACACCTTC
-,-,TRBV6-6,TRBJ2-7,CASSSAGAEQYF,TGTGCCAGCAGTTCCGCGGGGGCCGAGCAGTACTTC
-,TRBD1,TRBV5-4,TRBJ2-7,CASSQGGMQYF,TGTGCCAGCAGCCAAGGGGGCATGCAGTACTTC
-,-,TRBV10-3,TRBJ1-6,CAISQTGVASPLHF,TGTGCCATCAGTCAGACAGGAGTAGCCTCACCCCTCCACTTT
-,TRBD2,TRBV4-1,TRBJ2-3,CASSLSGVWGF,TGCGCCAGCAGCCTTAGCGGGGTCTGGGGTTTT
-,-,TRBV15,TRBJ1-5,CATSRPLDGYSNQPQHF,TGTGCCACCAGCAGACCCTTGGACGGATATAGCAATCAGCCCCAGCATTTT
-,TRBD2,TRBV18,TRBJ2-1,CASSPLAGDYNEQFF,TGTGCCAGCTCACCCCTAGCGGGAGACTACAATGAGCAGTTCTTC
-,TRBD2,TRBV10-3,TRBJ2-2,CAIRGVAGAYTGELFF,TGTGCCATCAGGGGGGTAGCGGGAGCGTACACCGGGGAGCTGTTTTTT
-,TRBD2,TRBV5-6,TRBJ2-1,CASSLVGGLAGEQFF,TGTGCCAGCAGCTTGGTGGGGGGACTAGCGGGAGAGCAGTTCTTC
-,-,TRBV14,TRBJ2-5,CASSQDGIGLEETQYF,TGTGCCAGCAGCCAAGATGGTATAGGGCTCGAGGAGACCCAGTACTTC
-,-,TRBV27,TRBJ1-1,CASSLSGVTEAFF,TGTGCCAGCAGTTTATCGGGAGTGACTGAAGCTTTCTTT
-,-,TRBV2,TRBJ1-1,CASSRIMNTEAFF,TGTGCCAGCAGCCGGATAATGAACACTGAAGCTTTCTTT
-,TRBD1,TRBV2,TRBJ1-1,CASRATTGGPTEAFF,TGTGCCAGCAGGGCCACGACAGGGGGCCCCACTGAAGCTTTCTTT
-,-,TRBV5-4,TRBJ1-1,CASSLTGGGGTEAFF,TGTGCCAGCAGCTTGACTGGCGGGGGAGGGACTGAAGCTTTCTTT
-,-,TRBV18,TRBJ2-1,CASSSQNEQFF,TGTGCCAGCTCAAGTCAGAATGAGCAGTTCTTC
once,TRBD1,TRBV7-9,TRBJ2-3,CASSPGTVSTDTQYF,TGTGCCAGCAGCCCCGGGACAGTTAGCACAGATACGCAGTATTTT
-,TRBD1,TRBV6-6,TRBJ2-2,CASSFRTGNTGELFF,TGTGCCAGCAGTTTTAGGACAGGGAACACCGGGGAGCTGTTTTTT
-,-,TRBV2,TRBJ1-5,CASSVYADSNQPQHF,TGTGCCAGCAGTGTTTACGCTGATAGCAATCAGCCCCAGCATTTT
-,TRBD1,TRBV5-4,TRBJ2-5,CASSLGTGLGKETQYF,TGTGCCAGCAGCTTGGGGACAGGGTTAGGGAAAGAGACCCAGTACTTC
-,TRBD1,TRBV10-2,TRBJ2-5,CASSWDRQQETQYF,TGCGCCAGCAGTTGGGACAGGCAACAAGAGACCCAGTACTTC
-,-,TRBV11-2,TRBJ1-1,CASRIARMNTEAFF,TGTGCCAGCAGGATAGCCAGAATGAACACTGAAGCTTTCTTT
few,-,TRBV11-2,TRBJ1-4,CASSLDLPGPGGLFF,TGTGCCAGCAGCTTAGATCTGCCAGGGCCGGGGGGACTGTTTTTT
-,-,TRBV6-5,TRBJ2-3,CASSRQNTDTQYF,TGTGCCAGCAGCCGACAGAACACAGATACGCAGTATTTT
-,-,TRBV27,TRBJ2-1,CASSYGTGYNEQFF,TGTGCCAGCAGTTACGGGACTGGGTACAATGAGCAGTTCTTC
-,-,TRBV4-1,TRBJ2-3,CASSQDPTPPREALYF,TGCGCCAGCAGCCAAGATCCGACCCCCCCCCGGGAAGCTCTTTATTTT
-,TRBD1,TRBV2,TRBJ1-5,CASSAGQVSNQPQHF,TGTGCCAGCAGTGCAGGACAGGTTAGCAATCAGCCCCAGCATTTT
-,TRBD2,TRBV6-4,TRBJ2-1,CASSSLAGFNNEQFF,TGTGCCAGCAGTTCTCTAGCGGGTTTTAACAATGAGCAGTTCTTC